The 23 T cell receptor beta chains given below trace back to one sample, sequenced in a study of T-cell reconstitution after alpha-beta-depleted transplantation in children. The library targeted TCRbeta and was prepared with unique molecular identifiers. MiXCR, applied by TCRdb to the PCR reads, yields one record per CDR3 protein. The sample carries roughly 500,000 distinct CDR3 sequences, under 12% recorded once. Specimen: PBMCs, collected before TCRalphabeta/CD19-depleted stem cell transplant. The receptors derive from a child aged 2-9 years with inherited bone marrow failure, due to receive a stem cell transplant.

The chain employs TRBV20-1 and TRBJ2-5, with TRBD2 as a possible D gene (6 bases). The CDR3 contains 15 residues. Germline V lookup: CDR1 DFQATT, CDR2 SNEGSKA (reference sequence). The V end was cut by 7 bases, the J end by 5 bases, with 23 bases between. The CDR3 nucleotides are TGCAGTGTCAGCCGGGGAGGCCAACGGGGGGAGACCCAGTACTTC. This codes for CSVSRGGQRGETQYF.

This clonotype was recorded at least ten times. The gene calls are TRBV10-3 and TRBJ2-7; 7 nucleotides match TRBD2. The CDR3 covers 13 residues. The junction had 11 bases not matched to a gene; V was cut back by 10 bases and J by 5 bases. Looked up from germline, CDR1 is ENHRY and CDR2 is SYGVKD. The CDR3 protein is CATKPSGIDEQYF. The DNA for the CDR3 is TGTGCCACCAAACCGAGCGGGATCGACGAGCAGTACTTC.

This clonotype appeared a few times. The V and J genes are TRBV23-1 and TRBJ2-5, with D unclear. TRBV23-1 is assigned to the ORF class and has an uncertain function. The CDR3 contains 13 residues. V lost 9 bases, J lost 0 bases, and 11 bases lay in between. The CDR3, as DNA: TGCGCCAGTCGCGACAAAGACCAAGAGACCCAGTACTTC. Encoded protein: CASRDKDQETQYF.

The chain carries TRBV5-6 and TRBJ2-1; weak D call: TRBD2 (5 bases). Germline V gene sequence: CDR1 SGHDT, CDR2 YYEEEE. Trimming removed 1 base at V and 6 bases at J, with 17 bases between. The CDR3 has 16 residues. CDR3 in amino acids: CASSLSPSLARNEQFF. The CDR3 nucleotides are TGTGCCAGCAGCTTGAGTCCTAGCCTTGCCCGCAATGAGCAGTTCTTC.

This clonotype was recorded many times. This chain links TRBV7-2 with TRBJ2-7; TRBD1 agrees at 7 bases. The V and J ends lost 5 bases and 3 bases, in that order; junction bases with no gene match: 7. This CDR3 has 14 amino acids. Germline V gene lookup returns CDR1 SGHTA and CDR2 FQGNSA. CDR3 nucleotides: TGTGCCAGCAGCACCGGGACAGCCGTCTACGAGCAGTACTTC. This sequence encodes CASSTGTAVYEQYF.

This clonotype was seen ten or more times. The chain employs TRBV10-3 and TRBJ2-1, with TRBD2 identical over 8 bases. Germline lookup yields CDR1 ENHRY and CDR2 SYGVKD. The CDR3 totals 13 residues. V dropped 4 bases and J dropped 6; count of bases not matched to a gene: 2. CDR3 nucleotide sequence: TGTGCCATCAGTGGGACTAGCAGCAATGAGCAGTTCTTC. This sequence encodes CAISGTSSNEQFF.

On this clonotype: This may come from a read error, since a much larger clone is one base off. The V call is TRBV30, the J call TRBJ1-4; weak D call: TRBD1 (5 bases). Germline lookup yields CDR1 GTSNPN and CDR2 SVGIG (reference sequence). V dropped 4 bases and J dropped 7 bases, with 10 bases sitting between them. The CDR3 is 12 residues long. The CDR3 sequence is CAWKGSSEKLFF. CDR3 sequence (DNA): TGTGCCTGGAAGGGGTCGAGTGAAAAACTGTTTTTT. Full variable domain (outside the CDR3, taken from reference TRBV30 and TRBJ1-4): SQTIHQWPATLVQPVGSPLSLECTVEGTSNPNLYWYRQAAGRGLQLLFYSVGIGQISSEVPQNLSASRPQDRQFILSSKKLLLSDSGFYLCAWKGSSEKLFFGSGTQLSVL.

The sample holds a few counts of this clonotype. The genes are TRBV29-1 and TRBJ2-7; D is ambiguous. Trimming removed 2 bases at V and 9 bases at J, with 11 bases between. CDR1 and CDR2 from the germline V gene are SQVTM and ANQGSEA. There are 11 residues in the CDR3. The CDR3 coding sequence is TGCAGCGTTGAAACGGGCAGAGGGCAGTACTTC. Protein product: CSVETGRGQYF.

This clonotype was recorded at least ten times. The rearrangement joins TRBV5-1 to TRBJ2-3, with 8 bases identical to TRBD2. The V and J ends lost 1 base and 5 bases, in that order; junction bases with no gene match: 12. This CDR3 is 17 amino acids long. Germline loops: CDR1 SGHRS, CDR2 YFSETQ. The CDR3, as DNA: TGCGCCAGCAGCTTGTCTTATCCGGGAGGGCCGAGAGATACGCAGTATTTT. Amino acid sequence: CASSLSYPGGPRDTQYF.

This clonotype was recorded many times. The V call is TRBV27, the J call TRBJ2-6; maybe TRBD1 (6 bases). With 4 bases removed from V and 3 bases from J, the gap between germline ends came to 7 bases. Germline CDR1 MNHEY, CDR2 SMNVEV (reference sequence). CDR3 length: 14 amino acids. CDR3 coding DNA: TGTGCCAGCAGTTACAGGGATGGGGCCAACGTCCTGACTTTC. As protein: CASSYRDGANVLTF. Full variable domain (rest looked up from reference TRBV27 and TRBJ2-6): EAQVTQNPRYLITVTGKKLTVTCSQNMNHEYMSWYRQDPGLGLRQIYYSMNVEVTDKGDVPEGYKVSRKEKRNFPLILESPSPNQTSLYFCASSYRDGANVLTFGAGSRLTVL.

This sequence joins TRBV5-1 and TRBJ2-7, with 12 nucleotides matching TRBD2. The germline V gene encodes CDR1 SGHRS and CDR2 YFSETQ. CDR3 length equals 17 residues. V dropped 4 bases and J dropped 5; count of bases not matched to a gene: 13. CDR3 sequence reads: CASSPLASGRALHEQYF. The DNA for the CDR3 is TGCGCCAGCAGCCCACTCGCTAGCGGGAGGGCCTTACACGAGCAGTACTTC.

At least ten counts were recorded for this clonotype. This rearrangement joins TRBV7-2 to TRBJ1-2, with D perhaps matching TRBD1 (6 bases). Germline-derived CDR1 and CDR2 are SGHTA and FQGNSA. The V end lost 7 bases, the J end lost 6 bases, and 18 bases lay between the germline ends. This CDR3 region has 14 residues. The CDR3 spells CASTGMPGQHGYTF. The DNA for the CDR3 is TGTGCCAGCACCGGTATGCCCGGACAGCATGGCTACACCTTC.

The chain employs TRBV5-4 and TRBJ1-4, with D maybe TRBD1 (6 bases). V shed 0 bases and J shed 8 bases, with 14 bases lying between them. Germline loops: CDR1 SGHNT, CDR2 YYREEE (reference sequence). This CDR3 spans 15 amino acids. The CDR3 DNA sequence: TGTGCCAGCAGCTTGGTGGGGGGCGCGGAAGAAAAACTGTTTTTT. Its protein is CASSLVGGAEEKLFF.

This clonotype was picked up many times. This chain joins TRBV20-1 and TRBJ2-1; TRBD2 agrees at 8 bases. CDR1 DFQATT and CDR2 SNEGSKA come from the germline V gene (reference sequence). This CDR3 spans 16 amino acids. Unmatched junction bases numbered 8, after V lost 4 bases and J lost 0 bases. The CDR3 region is CSAMALAGSSYNEQFF. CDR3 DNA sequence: TGCAGTGCTATGGCCTTAGCGGGGAGCTCCTACAATGAGCAGTTCTTC.

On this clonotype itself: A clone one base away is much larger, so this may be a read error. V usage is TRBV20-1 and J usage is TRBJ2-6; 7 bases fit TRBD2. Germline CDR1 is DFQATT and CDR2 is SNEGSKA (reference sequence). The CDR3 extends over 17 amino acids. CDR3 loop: CCALEAGEISGANVLTF. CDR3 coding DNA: TGCTGTGCCCTAGAGGCGGGAGAGATCTCTGGGGCCAACGTCCTGACTTTC.

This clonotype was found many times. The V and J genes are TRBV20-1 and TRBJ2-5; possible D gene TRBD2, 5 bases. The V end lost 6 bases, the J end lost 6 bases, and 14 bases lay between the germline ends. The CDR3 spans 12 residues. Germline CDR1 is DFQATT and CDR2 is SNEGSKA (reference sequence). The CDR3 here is CSARATRQTQYF. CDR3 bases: TGCAGTGCGCGGGCGACGAGGCAGACCCAGTACTTC.

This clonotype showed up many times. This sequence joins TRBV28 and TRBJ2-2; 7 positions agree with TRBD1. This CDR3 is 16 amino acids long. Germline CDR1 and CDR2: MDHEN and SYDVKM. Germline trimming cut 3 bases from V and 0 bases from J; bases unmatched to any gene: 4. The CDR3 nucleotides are TGTGCCAGCAGTTTCACCGGGACAGCGAACACCGGGGAGCTGTTTTTT. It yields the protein CASSFTGTANTGELFF.

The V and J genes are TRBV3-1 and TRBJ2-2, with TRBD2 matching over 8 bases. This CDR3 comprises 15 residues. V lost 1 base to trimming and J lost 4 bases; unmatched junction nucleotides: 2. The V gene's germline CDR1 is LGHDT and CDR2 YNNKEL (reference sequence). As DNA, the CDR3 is TGTGCCAGCAGCCAAGGGGGGACTAGCACCGGGGAGCTGTTTTTT. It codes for CASSQGGTSTGELFF.

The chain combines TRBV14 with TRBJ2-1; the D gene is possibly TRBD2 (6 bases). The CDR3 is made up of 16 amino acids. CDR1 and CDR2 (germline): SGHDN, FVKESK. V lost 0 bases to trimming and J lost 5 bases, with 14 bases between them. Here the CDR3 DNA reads TGTGCCAGCAGCCAAGATAAACTCCTAGCGAACAATGAGCAGTTCTTC. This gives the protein CASSQDKLLANNEQFF.

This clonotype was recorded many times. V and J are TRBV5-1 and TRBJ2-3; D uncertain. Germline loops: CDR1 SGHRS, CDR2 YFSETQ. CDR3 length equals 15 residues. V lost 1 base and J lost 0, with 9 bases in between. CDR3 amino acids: CASSLTESSTDTQYF. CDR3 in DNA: TGCGCCAGCAGCTTGACAGAGTCTAGCACAGATACGCAGTATTTT.

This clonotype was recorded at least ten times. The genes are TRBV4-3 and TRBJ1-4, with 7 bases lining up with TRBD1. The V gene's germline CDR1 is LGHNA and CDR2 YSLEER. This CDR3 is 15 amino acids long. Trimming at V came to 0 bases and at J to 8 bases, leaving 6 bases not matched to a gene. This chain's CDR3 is CASSQDWDSREKLFF. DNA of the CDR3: TGCGCCAGCAGCCAAGATTGGGACAGCCGGGAAAAACTGTTTTTT.

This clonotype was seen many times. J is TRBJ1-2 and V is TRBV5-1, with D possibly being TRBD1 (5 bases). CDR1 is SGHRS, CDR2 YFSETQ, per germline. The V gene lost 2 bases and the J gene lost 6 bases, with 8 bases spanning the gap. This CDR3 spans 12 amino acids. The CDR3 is CASSFSGDGYTF. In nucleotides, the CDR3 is TGCGCCAGCAGCTTCTCGGGGGATGGCTACACCTTC.

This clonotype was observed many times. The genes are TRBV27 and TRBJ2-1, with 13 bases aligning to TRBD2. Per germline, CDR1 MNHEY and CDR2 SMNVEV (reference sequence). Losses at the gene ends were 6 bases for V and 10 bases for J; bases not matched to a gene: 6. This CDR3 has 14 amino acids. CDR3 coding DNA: TGTGCCAGCAGGGGGACTAGCGGGATTCAGGAGCAGTTCTTC. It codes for CASRGTSGIQEQFF.